This T cell receptor beta chain is from a study of blood T cell repertoires in COVID-19. Study background: Whether acute or convalescent, the COVID-19 samples came from the United States, Italy and Spain.

J gave up 5 bases and V 5 bases, and 8 bases lay outside the gene matches. Germline loops: CDR1 PRHDT, CDR2 FYEKMQ (reference sequence). This CDR3 is built from 14 residues. Participants were aged roughly 18 to 90 years, lived in around 25 US areas, and enrolled virtually. Recovery among Cohort 3 donors was established by two negative PCRs, clearance, or symptom resolution. Source study methods: Amplification from reference gene primers served as the basis for estimated nucleated cell counts. Produced via immunoSEQ multiplex PCR; TCRdb's table is partial and in-frame only. That table supplies the V and J calls and clone size; D and trimming were determined from the DNA. Of under 450,000 clones in the sample, around 87% are singletons; the top ten hold 1.3%.

The source of this sequence is a man between 25 and 39 years old who had recovered from COVID-19. Sequencing was carried out using PBMCs or T cells enriched from blood (not recorded which). The chain carries TRBV13 and TRBJ1-1, with TRBD1 matching over 7 bases. CDR3 DNA sequence: TGTGCCAGCAGCCCCGACAGGGTTGGAACTGAAGCTTTCTTT. This gives the protein CASSPDRVGTEAFF.